In its sample, the clone carrying this T cell receptor (beta chain) was seen many times. The CDR3 has 15 amino acids. Per the germline V gene, CDR1 is SEHNR and CDR2 is FQNEAQ (reference sequence). V dropped 5 bases and J dropped 2; count of bases not matched to a gene: 5. The record originates from a study of identical twins. Each donor (without exception) was a healthy Caucasian. TCRdb re-called the 5' RACE reads through MiXCR, storing one row per CDR3 protein. The table shows around 690,000 distinct CDR3 sequences, with roughly 20% occurring only once. These records were also assigned to another study, of T cells expressing NK-cell markers. That work states: From sorted CD3+CD56+NKG2C+, CD3+CD56+NKG2C- and CD3+CD56-NKG2C+ T cells came the TCR beta repertoires. Also leading the CD3+CD56-NKG2C+ fraction in a handful of donors were these clonotypes.

The TCR originated in a woman aged 18-35 years in good health. The sequenced sample was PBMCs. The chain has TRBV7-9 and TRBJ1-5, with 8 bases lining up with TRBD1. CDR3 sequence: CASSPGTGGNQPQHF. The CDR3 coding sequence is TGTGCCAGCAGCCCCGGGACAGGAGGCAATCAGCCCCAGCATTTT.